This TCR beta chain comes out of a study of early T cells in non-severe SARS-CoV-2 infection. Study-wide background: Bulk RNA isolated from unsorted whole blood underwent sequencing; chains were not paired.

The library protocol tagged individual cDNA molecules with unique molecular identifiers. TCRdb analysed the 5' RACE reads with MiXCR anew, one entry per CDR3 protein. Of about 81,000 distinct CDR3 sequences listed, more than 13% are singletons. A few counts support this clonotype. The antigen is undetermined. Study-wide points: VDJdb-based annotation leaned toward anti-spike CD8 responses and missed private and CD4 specificities.

The germline CDR1 and CDR2 sequences are SGHRS and YFSETQ. The CDR3 is 13 residues long. V gave up 3 bases and J gave up 0 bases, with 7 bases separating them. The sequence came from an adult who was a healthcare worker with PCR-confirmed SARS-CoV-2 infection or an uninfected control (not recorded which). The source material was whole blood. This chain links TRBV5-1 with TRBJ2-7; D is unclear. The CDR3 bases are TGCGCCAGCAGCTCCCGCAACTCCTACGAGCAGTACTTC. Translation: CASSSRNSYEQYF.